This TCR beta chain was identified in a study of siplizumab effects on memory and regulatory T cells. As for this clone: Antigen specificity is unknown.

Study results and limitations: The diversity of naive T cells seemed greater than that of memory cells, and their alloresponse contribution seemed major. Naive or memory phenotype assignment was not possible for roughly 75-96% of proliferating CD4+ or CD8+ clones.

The table came from immunoSEQ multiplex PCR; TCRdb's copy has only in-frame clones and leaves some out. The sample records about 100,000 clones, 94% being singletons. Unmatched junction bases numbered 11, after V lost 8 bases and J lost 4 bases. The CDR3 extends over 15 amino acids. CDR1 is SGHTA, CDR2 FQGTGA, per germline. This sequence originates from a human donor in good health. Sequences were obtained from Tregs sorted from blood. The genes are TRBV7-3 and TRBJ2-1; TRBD2 agrees at 7 bases. The CDR3 sequence: CASGMGGTPYNEQFF. In DNA form, the CDR3 reads TGTGCCAGCGGGATGGGAGGGACCCCGTACAATGAGCAGTTCTTC. Based on the CDR3 plus reference TRBV7-3 and TRBJ2-1, the full variable domain is GAGVSQTPSNKVTEKGKYVELRCDPISGHTALYWYRQSLGQGPEFLIYFQGTGAADDSGLPNDRFFAVRPEGSVSTLKIQRTERGDSAVYLCASGMGGTPYNEQFFGPGTRLTVL.